Shown below are 5 T cell receptor beta chains from a single sample sequenced in a study of blood T cell repertoires in COVID-19. The protocol was immunoSEQ multiplex PCR, while the TCRdb copy is restricted to in-frame clones and leaves out a portion. This sample has about 120,000 clones; 75% to 90% occur once, and the top ten carry just under 30%. Sequences were obtained from peripheral blood. These TCRs come from a woman between 65 and 79 years old with acute or convalescent COVID-19.

The chain carries TRBV7-9 and TRBJ2-7; the D is unclear. Trimming took 7 bases from V and 0 from J, leaving 13 bases between them. The length of the CDR3 is 14 residues. Germline lookup yields CDR1 SEHNR and CDR2 FQNEAQ (reference sequence). CDR3 in amino acids: CASTLGSGSYEQYF. CDR3 DNA sequence: TGTGCCAGCACCCTCGGCTCGGGCTCCTACGAGCAGTACTTC.

CDR3: CASSSRGLGETQYF. The CDR3, as DNA: TGTGCCAGCAGCTCTAGGGGCCTGGGGGAGACCCAGTACTTC. The chain links TRBV7-2 to TRBJ2-5; D is perhaps TRBD1 (5 bases). V was cut by 4 bases and J by 5 bases, with 14 bases left in between. The CDR3 extends over 14 amino acids. Germline CDR1 reads SGHTA; CDR2 reads FQGNSA. The full variable domain, with the rest looked up from reference TRBV7-2 and TRBJ2-5, is GAGVSQSPSNKVTEKGKDVELRCDPISGHTALYWYRQSLGQGLEFLIYFQGNSAPDKSGLPSDRFSAERTGGSVSTLTIQRTQQEDSAVYLCASSSRGLGETQYFGPGTRLLVL.

The chain recombines TRBV6-1 with TRBJ1-5; D gene uncertain. The germline CDR1 and CDR2 sequences are MNHNS and SASEGT. Trimming took 0 bases from V and 7 from J, leaving 28 bases between them. There are 20 residues in the CDR3. The CDR3 nucleotides are TGTGCCAGCAGTGAAGCTAACCCCAAATCTGGACTAGGTAGTTGGCAGCCCCAGCATTTT. It specifies CASSEANPKSGLGSWQPQHF.

The rearrangement links TRBV2 to TRBJ2-7; D gene unclear. The CDR3 consists of 14 residues. Per the germline V gene, CDR1 is SNHLY and CDR2 is FYNNEI. The ends were cut back, 8 bases at V and 5 bases at J, with 19 bases in the middle. Here the CDR3 DNA reads TGTGCCAGCGGTGCCGACAACCTTCGGCACGAGCAGTACTTC. As protein: CASGADNLRHEQYF.

This chain connects TRBV7-8 to TRBJ2-1; 9 nucleotides align to TRBD2. CDR1 is SGHVS and CDR2 is FQNEAQ in the germline V gene. With 5 bases clipped from V and 7 bases from J, the junction kept 9 bases outside the gene matches. This CDR3 comprises 15 residues. The CDR3 nucleotides read TGTGCCAGCAGCCCTAGCCTAGCGGGGTTGAATGAGCAGTTCTTC. As protein: CASSPSLAGLNEQFF.